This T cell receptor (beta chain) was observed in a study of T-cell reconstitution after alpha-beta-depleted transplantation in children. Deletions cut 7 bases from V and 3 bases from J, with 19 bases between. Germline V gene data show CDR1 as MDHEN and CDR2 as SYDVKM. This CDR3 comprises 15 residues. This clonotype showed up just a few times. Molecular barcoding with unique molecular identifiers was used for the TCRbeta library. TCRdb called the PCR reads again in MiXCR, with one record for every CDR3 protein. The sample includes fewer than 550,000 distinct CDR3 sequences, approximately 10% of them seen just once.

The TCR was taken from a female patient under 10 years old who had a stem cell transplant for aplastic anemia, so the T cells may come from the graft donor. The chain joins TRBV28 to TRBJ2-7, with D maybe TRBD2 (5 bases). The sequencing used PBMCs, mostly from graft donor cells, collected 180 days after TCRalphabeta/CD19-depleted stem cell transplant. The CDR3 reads CASTNPTSGIYEQYF. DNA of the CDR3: TGTGCCAGCACCAATCCAACAAGCGGAATCTACGAGCAGTACTTC.